These 20 T cell receptor beta chains came from one sample sequenced in a study of T cells in Graves' hyperthyroidism and ophthalmopathy (dated by TCRdb to 2018 to 2020). Receptors were amplified or captured by multiplex PCR. Reads for this sample came from an Illumina HiSeq 2000. Amplification of TCR beta CDR3 regions was carried out from RNA transcripts. A first-round RT-PCR of the TCR CDR3 used the HTBI primer set with the Qiagen OneStep RT-PCR kit. TCRdb took the public reads, trimmed them with fastp at Q25, ran MiXCR for clone calling and kept in-frame beta chains. When rows share a CDR3 protein, they turn into one entry using the most common DNA and genes. The sample table holds around 340,000 distinct CDR3 sequences, of which roughly 18% were seen once. The ten top clones hold roughly a sixth of the sample. Sequencing used blood. These receptors all stem from a woman aged 35 to 49 with Graves' ophthalmopathy.

This clonotype was observed at least ten times. The gene calls are TRBV28 and TRBJ1-5, with D maybe TRBD1 (6 bases). The V end was cut by 3 bases, the J end by 6 bases, with 12 bases between. The length of the CDR3 is 14 residues. The V gene's germline CDR1 is MDHEN and CDR2 SYDVKM. The CDR3 DNA follows: TGTGCCAGCAGTTTGGGGGCACATTCTCAGCCCCAGCATTTT. This gives the protein CASSLGAHSQPQHF. The whole variable domain, remainder taken from reference TRBV28 and TRBJ1-5, is DVKVTQSSRYLVKRTGEKVFLECVQDMDHENMFWYRQDPGLGLRLIYFSYDVKMKEKGDIPEGYSVSREKKERFSLILESASTNQTSMYLCASSLGAHSQPQHFGDGTRLSIL.

This clonotype was recorded once. The chain carries TRBV30 and TRBJ1-2, with D possibly matching TRBD1 (6 bases). CDR3 size: 14 residues. The V end was cut by 2 bases, the J end by 7 bases, with 17 bases between. Germline V gene sequence: CDR1 GTSNPN, CDR2 SVGIG (reference sequence). CDR3 coding DNA: TGTGCCTGGAGTCGTAGAAGGCAGGGGTTTGGCTACACCTTC. Its translation: CAWSRRRQGFGYTF.

This clonotype was seen repeatedly, ten times or more. The V and J genes are TRBV6-5 and TRBJ2-7, with no clear D. The CDR3 runs to 13 residues. Germline V gene lookup returns CDR1 MNHEY and CDR2 SVGAGI. Trimming pared 4 bases from V and 3 bases from J, leaving 10 bases between. DNA for the CDR3: TGTGCCAGCAGTTCGTCGACGGTCTACGAGCAGTACTTC. Residues: CASSSSTVYEQYF.

This clonotype was observed many times. V usage is TRBV6-4 and J usage is TRBJ1-1; 7 nucleotides match TRBD1. V was pared by 6 bases and J by 1 base, with 5 bases of the junction left unmatched. Germline V gene sequence: CDR1 MRHNA, CDR2 SNTAGT. This CDR3 is built from 14 residues. CDR3 residues: CASRVQGTNTEAFF. CDR3 nucleotide sequence: TGTGCCAGCAGGGTACAGGGGACGAACACTGAAGCTTTCTTT.

This clonotype was observed at least ten times. The chain uses TRBV24-1 and TRBJ1-1, with D possibly TRBD1 on 6 matching bases. The germline V gene encodes CDR1 KGHDR and CDR2 SFDVKD. The CDR3 covers 16 residues. Trimming pared 5 bases from V and 10 bases from J, leaving 25 bases between. This CDR3 reads CATSGVFERPGAIAFF. The CDR3 bases are TGTGCCACCAGTGGAGTTTTCGAGCGTCCGGGGGCGATAGCTTTCTTT.

This rearrangement joins TRBV28 to TRBJ2-5; the match to TRBD2 covers 8 bases. With V trimmed by 2 bases and J by 4 bases, 6 bases remained unmatched. The CDR3 consists of 15 residues. Germline V gene lookup returns CDR1 MDHEN and CDR2 SYDVKM. The CDR3 nucleotides read TGTGCCAGCAGTTTACGACTAGCGATTACAGAGACCCAGTACTTC. Translated: CASSLRLAITETQYF.

This clonotype showed up many times. This chain joins TRBV19 and TRBJ1-2; TRBD1 aligns across 8 bases. This CDR3 is built from 19 residues. V was clipped by 3 bases and J by 0 bases; unmatched bases: 15. The germline CDR1 and CDR2 sequences are LNHDA and SQIVND (reference sequence). CDR3 in DNA: TGTGCCAGTAGTATCTCCCGGGACAGGATAGTCCCTTCTAACTATGGCTACACCTTC. Amino acid sequence: CASSISRDRIVPSNYGYTF.

Ten or more counts support this clonotype. The chain is built from TRBV28 and TRBJ2-7; TRBD1 might be the D (6 bases). The V gene lost 4 bases and the J gene lost 3 bases, with 13 bases spanning the gap. CDR3 length: 14 amino acids. Germline-derived CDR1 and CDR2 are MDHEN and SYDVKM. The CDR3 region is CASSSSAGDYEQYF. As DNA, the CDR3 is TGTGCCAGCAGTTCCTCGGCAGGGGACTACGAGCAGTACTTC. Supplemented by reference TRBV28 and TRBJ2-7, the full variable domain reads DVKVTQSSRYLVKRTGEKVFLECVQDMDHENMFWYRQDPGLGLRLIYFSYDVKMKEKGDIPEGYSVSREKKERFSLILESASTNQTSMYLCASSSSAGDYEQYFGPGTRLTVT.

This clonotype has ten or more counts. This rearrangement joins TRBV28 to TRBJ2-7, with 7 bases fitting TRBD1. CDR1 is MDHEN and CDR2 is SYDVKM in the germline V gene. The CDR3 sequence is 15 residues long. After removal of 5 bases from V and 3 bases from J, the junction contained 10 bases not matched to a gene. Here the CDR3 DNA reads TGTGCCAGCAGTCCCCCACCGGACAGGCGCTACGAGCAGTACTTC. It codes for CASSPPPDRRYEQYF.

With regard to this clonotype: A much larger clone lies one base from this, so it may be a read error. Lacking the conserved final phenylalanine or tryptophan, this CDR3 likely reflects a read error. The chain employs TRBV4-1 and TRBJ1-2, with 10 bases aligning to TRBD1. The germline V gene has CDR1 MGHRA and CDR2 YSYEKL. The CDR3 consists of 16 residues. The V gene end was trimmed by 3 bases and the J gene end by 6 bases; junction bases not matched to a gene: 10. The CDR3 DNA reads as TGCGCCAGCAGCCAGGCGGGGGGGGGACAGGGGAATGGCTACACCGTC. Encoded protein: CASSQAGGGQGNGYTV.

This clonotype was counted ten times or more. The J gene is TRBJ1-1, the V gene TRBV13; the D gene is possibly TRBD1 (6 bases). In germline, CDR1 is PRHDT, CDR2 FYEKMQ (reference sequence). Between the trimmed V and J ends, which lost 6 bases and 5 bases, there was a span of 16 bases. The CDR3 spans 14 residues. The CDR3 spells CASRQQGLETEAFF. CDR3 nucleotide sequence: TGTGCCAGCAGACAACAGGGTTTAGAGACTGAAGCTTTCTTT.

This clonotype showed up many times. A much larger clone differs from this one at a single base, so this may be a read error. J is TRBJ2-5 and V is TRBV28; maybe TRBD2 (5 bases). Germline CDR1 MDHEN, CDR2 SYDVKM. The V and J ends lost 6 bases and 3 bases respectively, with 14 bases between them. This CDR3 is built from 14 residues. The CDR3 DNA follows: TGTGCCAGCAGCTCCGGACTGGAGGAAGAGACCCAGTACTTC. This codes for CASSSGLEEETQYF.

The CDR3 region is CASSVQFNQPQHF. The CDR3 bases are TGTGCCAGTAGTGTTCAGTTCAATCAGCCCCAGCATTTT. The rearrangement joins TRBV19 to TRBJ1-5, with D uncertain. V was clipped by 5 bases and J by 3 bases, with 8 bases between them. Germline V gene sequence: CDR1 LNHDA, CDR2 SQIVND (reference sequence). The CDR3 spans 13 residues.

This clonotype was seen ten or more times. The chain is built from TRBV28 and TRBJ2-7, with 9 bases identical to TRBD2. The CDR3 contains 14 residues. Per germline, CDR1 MDHEN and CDR2 SYDVKM. V lost 2 bases to trimming and J lost 4 bases; unmatched junction nucleotides: 3. CDR3 protein: CASSLLAGSYEQYF. Written as DNA, the CDR3 is TGTGCCAGCAGTTTACTAGCGGGATCATACGAGCAGTACTTC.

This clonotype was recorded many times. This chain joins TRBV29-1 and TRBJ2-7, with 7 bases identical to TRBD2. Looked up from germline, CDR1 is SQVTM and CDR2 is ANQGSEA. The CDR3 runs 13 residues. V was clipped by 7 bases and J by 1 base; unmatched bases: 7. The CDR3 DNA follows: TGCAGCGCTCTAGCGGCACTGTCCTACGAGCAGTACTTC. This gives the protein CSALAALSYEQYF.

The rearrangement uses TRBV28 and TRBJ2-2, with TRBD2 matching 11 bases. Germline CDR1 is MDHEN and CDR2 is SYDVKM. The trim removed 7 bases at V and 3 bases at J, leaving 13 bases unmatched. CDR3 size: 18 residues. CDR3 DNA sequence: TGTGCCAGCACCCAGCTCGAACTAGCGGGAGAGGACACCGGGGAGCTGTTTTTT. It translates to CASTQLELAGEDTGELFF.

Many counts were recorded for this clonotype. This rearrangement joins TRBV27 to TRBJ1-2, with 8 bases lining up with TRBD1. V shed 4 bases, J shed 4 bases, and the junction held 8 bases outside the gene matches. CDR3 length: 15 amino acids. The V gene's germline CDR1 is MNHEY and CDR2 SMNVEV (reference sequence). The CDR3 nucleotides are TGTGCCAGCAGTTCGACAGGGGTTCGTCCCTATGGCTACACCTTC. It encodes CASSSTGVRPYGYTF.

This clonotype was observed many times. The chain is built from TRBV7-2 and TRBJ2-7; 14 bases match TRBD2. With 4 bases clipped from V and 6 bases from J, the junction kept 11 bases outside the gene matches. This CDR3 is built from 17 residues. Germline lookup yields CDR1 SGHTA and CDR2 FQGNSA. This CDR3 reads CASSYTGTSGSFSEQYF. The CDR3 bases are TGTGCCAGCAGCTATACCGGGACTAGCGGGAGTTTTAGCGAGCAGTACTTC.

This clonotype was seen at least ten times. This sequence joins TRBV20-1 and TRBJ1-3; TRBD1 might be the D (5 bases). Germline V lookup: CDR1 DFQATT, CDR2 SNEGSKA (reference sequence). Trimming left V 3 bases short and J 5 bases short, with 14 bases between. CDR3 size: 14 residues. The CDR3 is CSASGLQGRNTIYF. CDR3 bases: TGCAGTGCTAGTGGGCTGCAGGGCCGAAACACCATATATTTT.

This clonotype appeared many times. V gene TRBV15 combines with J gene TRBJ2-7; D possibly corresponds to TRBD2 (5 bases). The CDR3 extends over 15 amino acids. Germline V gene data show CDR1 as LNHNV and CDR2 as YYDKDF (reference sequence). V lost 1 base, J lost 3 bases, and 13 bases lay in between. The CDR3 loop reads CATSRGRGFSYEQYF. For the CDR3, the DNA is TGTGCCACCAGCAGAGGCCGGGGTTTCAGCTACGAGCAGTACTTC. Full variable domain (missing parts from reference TRBV15 and TRBJ2-7): DAMVIQNPRYQVTQFGKPVTLSCSQTLNHNVMYWYQQKSSQAPKLLFHYYDKDFNNEADTPDNFQSRRPNTSFCFLDIRSPGLGDTAMYLCATSRGRGFSYEQYFGPGTRLTVT.